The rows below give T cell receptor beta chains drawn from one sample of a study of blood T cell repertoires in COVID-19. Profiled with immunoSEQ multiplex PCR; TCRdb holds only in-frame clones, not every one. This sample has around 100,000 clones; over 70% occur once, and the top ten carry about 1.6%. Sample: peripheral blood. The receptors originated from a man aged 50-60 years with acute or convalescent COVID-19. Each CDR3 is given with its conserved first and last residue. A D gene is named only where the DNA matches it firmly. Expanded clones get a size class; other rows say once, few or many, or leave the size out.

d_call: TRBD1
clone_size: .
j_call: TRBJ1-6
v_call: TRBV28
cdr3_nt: TGTGCCAGCAGTTTCACAGGGGTGAGCAACTCACCCCTCCACTTT
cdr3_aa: CASSFTGVSNSPLHF

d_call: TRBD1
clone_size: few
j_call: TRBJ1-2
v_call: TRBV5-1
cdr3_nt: TGCGCCAGCAGCCCGGGACAGTCCTATGGCTACACCTTC
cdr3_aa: CASSPGQSYGYTF

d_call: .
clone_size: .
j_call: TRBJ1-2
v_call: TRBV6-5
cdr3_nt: TGTGCCAGCAGTTACTCGGAGGGGTTCTATGGCTACACCTTC
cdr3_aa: CASSYSEGFYGYTF

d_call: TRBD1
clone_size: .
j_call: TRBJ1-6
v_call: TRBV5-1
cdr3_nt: TGCGCCAGCAGCGGAGGGACAGGGGGCTCCGTTTCACCCCTCCACTTT
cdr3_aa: CASSGGTGGSVSPLHF

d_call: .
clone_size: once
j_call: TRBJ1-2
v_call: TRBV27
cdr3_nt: TGTGCCAGCAGTTCCGGACAGAGATTTAACTATGGCTACACCTTC
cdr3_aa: CASSSGQRFNYGYTF

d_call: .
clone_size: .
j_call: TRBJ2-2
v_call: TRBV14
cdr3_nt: TGTGCCAGCAGCCAAGCGGGGTGGACCGGGGAGCTGTTTTTT
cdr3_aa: CASSQAGWTGELFF

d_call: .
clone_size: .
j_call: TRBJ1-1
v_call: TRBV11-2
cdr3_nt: TGTGCCAGCAGCTTAGATTCAGGGGACACTGAAGCTTTCTTT
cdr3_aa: CASSLDSGDTEAFF

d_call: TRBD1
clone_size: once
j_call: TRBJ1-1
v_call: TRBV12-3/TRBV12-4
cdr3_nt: TGTGCCAGCGGGGACAGACCGAACACTGAAGCTTTCTTT
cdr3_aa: CASGDRPNTEAFF

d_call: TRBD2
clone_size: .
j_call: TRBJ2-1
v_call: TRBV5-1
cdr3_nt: TGCGCCAGCAGCTTGGTCGCTAGCGGGGAAAATGAGCAGTTCTTC
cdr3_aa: CASSLVASGENEQFF

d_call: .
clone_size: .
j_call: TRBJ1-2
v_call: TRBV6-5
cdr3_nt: TGTGCCAGCAGTTACTCGGGTACTCGAGGGAACTATGGCTACACCTTC
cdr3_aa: CASSYSGTRGNYGYTF

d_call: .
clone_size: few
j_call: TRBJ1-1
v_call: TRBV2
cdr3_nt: TGTGCCAGCAAGGAATTACCGAGGACTGAAGCTTTCTTT
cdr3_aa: CASKELPRTEAFF

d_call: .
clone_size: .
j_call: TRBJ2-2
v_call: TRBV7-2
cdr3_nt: TGTGCCAGCAGCTTAGGAAGGGGGAGAGTCGGGGAGCTGTTTTTT
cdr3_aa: CASSLGRGRVGELFF

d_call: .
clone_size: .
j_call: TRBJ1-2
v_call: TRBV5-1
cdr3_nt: TGCGCCAGCAGCTTGGCCCAGGGCGGCTATGGCTACACCTTC
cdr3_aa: CASSLAQGGYGYTF

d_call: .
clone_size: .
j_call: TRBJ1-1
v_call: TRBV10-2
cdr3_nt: TGCGCCAGCAGTGAGTCGCGGGTCACTGAAGCTTTCTTT
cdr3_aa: CASSESRVTEAFF

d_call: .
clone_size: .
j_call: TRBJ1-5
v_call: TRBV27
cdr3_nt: TGTGCCAGCAGTCTCACGGGGAACGATCAGCCCCAGCATTTT
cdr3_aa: CASSLTGNDQPQHF

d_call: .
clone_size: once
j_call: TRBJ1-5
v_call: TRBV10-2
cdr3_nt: TGCGCCAGCAGTGATTACATCAATCAGCCCCAGCATTTT
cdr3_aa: CASSDYINQPQHF

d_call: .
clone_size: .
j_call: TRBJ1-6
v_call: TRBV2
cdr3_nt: TGTGCCAGCAGTGACCAGGGGAGAAATTCACCCCTCCACTTT
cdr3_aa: CASSDQGRNSPLHF

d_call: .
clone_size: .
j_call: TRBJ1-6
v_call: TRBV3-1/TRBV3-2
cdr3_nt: TGTGCCAGCACCACAACCTCCAGTGCCAACTCACCCCTCCACTTT
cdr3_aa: CASTTTSSANSPLHF

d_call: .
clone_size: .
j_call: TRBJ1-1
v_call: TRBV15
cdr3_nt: TGTGCCACCAGCAGAGACGGTTTAGCTGAAGCTTTCTTT
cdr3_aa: CATSRDGLAEAFF

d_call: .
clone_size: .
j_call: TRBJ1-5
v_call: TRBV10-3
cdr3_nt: TGTGCCATCAGTGAGTCGACATTAAGGGACACGGATCGGCCCCAGCATTTT
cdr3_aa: CAISESTLRDTDRPQHF

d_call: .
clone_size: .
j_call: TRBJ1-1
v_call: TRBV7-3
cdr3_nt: TGTGCCAGCAGCTCGATGAGGGGGGGACTGATGAACACTGAAGCTTTCTTT
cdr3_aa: CASSSMRGGLMNTEAFF

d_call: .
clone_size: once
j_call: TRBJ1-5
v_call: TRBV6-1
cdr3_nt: TGTGCCAGCAGTGACGGACAGCTGAATCAGCCCCAGCATTTT
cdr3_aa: CASSDGQLNQPQHF

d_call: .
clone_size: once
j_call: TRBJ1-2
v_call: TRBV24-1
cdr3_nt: TGTGCCACCAGTGATGGGGGGTACTATGGCTACACCTTC
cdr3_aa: CATSDGGYYGYTF

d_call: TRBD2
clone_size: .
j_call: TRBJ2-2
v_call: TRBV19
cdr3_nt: TGTGCCAGTAGTGTAAAGCGGGGGGGCGCTGGGGAGCTGTTTTTT
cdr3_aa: CASSVKRGGAGELFF

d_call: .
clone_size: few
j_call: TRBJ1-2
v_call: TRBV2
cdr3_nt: TGTGCCAGCAGGCTCAGGGCTGGCTACACCTTC
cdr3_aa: CASRLRAGYTF

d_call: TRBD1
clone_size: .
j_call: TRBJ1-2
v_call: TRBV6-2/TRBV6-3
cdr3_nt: TGTGCCAGCAGCTCGACAACCCGACAGGGGGTGTTCTATGGCTACACCTTC
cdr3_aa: CASSSTTRQGVFYGYTF

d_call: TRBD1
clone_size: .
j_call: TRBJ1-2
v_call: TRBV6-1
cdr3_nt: TGTGCCAGCAGTGAACTCGGGACAGGGAAGTATGGCTACACCTTC
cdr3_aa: CASSELGTGKYGYTF

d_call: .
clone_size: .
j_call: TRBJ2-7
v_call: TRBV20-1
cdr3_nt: TGCAGTGCTAGTGACGGACTCGCCGAGCAGTACTTC
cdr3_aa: CSASDGLAEQYF

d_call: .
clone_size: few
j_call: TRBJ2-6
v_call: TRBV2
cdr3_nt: TGTGCCAGCATCTTGAACGGGGGTACCTCTGGGGCCAACGTCCTGACTTTC
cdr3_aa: CASILNGGTSGANVLTF

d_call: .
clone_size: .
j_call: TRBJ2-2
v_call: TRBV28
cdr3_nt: TGTGCCAGCAGCTCAACAGGGCTCCCCGGGGAGCTGTTTTTT
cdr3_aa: CASSSTGLPGELFF

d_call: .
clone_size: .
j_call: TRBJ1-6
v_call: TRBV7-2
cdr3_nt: TGTGCCAGCAGCTTATTTGGACAGAATAATTCACCCCTCCACTTT
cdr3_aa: CASSLFGQNNSPLHF

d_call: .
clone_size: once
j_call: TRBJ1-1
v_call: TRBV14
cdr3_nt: TGTGCCAGCAGCCAAGAGGTAGGCAGGTGGAACACTGAAGCTTTCTTT
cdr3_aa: CASSQEVGRWNTEAFF

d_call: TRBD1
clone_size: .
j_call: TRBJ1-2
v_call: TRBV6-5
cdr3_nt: TGTGCCAGCAGTAGCCCAACAGGGGGAGTAACTGGCTACACCTTC
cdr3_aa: CASSSPTGGVTGYTF

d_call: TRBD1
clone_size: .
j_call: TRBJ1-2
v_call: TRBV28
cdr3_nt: TGTGCCAGCAGTCCTCAGGGGGCGCGAGGTGGCTACACCTTC
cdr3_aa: CASSPQGARGGYTF

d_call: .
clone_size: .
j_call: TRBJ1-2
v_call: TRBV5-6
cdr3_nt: TGTGCCAGCAGCTTCGACAGAACTAACTATGGCTACACCTTC
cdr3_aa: CASSFDRTNYGYTF

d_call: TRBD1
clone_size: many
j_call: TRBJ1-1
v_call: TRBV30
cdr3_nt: TGTGCCTGGGAGCGACAGGGAAACACTGAAGCTTTCTTT
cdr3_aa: CAWERQGNTEAFF

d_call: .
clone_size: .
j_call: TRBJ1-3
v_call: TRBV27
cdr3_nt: TGTGCCAGCAAGGGAGGGCTGGCCGGAAACACCATATATTTT
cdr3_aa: CASKGGLAGNTIYF

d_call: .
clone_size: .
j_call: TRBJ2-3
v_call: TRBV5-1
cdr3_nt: TGCGCCAGCAGCTTGGAACAGCATACGCAGTATTTT
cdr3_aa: CASSLEQHTQYF

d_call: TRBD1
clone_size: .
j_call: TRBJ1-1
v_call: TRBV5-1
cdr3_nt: TGCGCCAGCAGCCTCGGACAGGGTGGCACTGAAGCTTTCTTT
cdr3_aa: CASSLGQGGTEAFF

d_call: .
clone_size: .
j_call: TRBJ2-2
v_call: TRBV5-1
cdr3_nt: TGCGCCAGCAGGAGGGACACCACGAACACCGGGGAGCTGTTTTTT
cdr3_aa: CASRRDTTNTGELFF

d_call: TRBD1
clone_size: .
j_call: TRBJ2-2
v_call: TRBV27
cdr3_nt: TGTGCCAGCAGTTTAAACAGGGGGCCCCCCGGGGAGCTGTTTTTT
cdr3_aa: CASSLNRGPPGELFF

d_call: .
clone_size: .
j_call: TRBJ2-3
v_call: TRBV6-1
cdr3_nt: TGTGCCAGCAGTGAAAGACACCGGAGCACAGATACGCAGTATTTT
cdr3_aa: CASSERHRSTDTQYF

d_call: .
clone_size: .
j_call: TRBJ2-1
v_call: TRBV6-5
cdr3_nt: TGTGCCAGCGGCCGTTGGAGGGGTGAGCAGTTCTTC
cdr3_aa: CASGRWRGEQFF

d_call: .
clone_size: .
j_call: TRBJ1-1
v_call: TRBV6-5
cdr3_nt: TGTGCCAGCAGTATCACAGGGCTGGGCACTGAAGCTTTCTTT
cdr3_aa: CASSITGLGTEAFF

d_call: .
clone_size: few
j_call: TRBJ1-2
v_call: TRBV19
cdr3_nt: TGTGCCAGTAGTATATCGGCAGGGTTATCAGGCTACACCTTC
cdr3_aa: CASSISAGLSGYTF

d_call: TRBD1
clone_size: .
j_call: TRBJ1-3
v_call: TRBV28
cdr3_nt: TGTGCCAGCAGTTTCGGGACAGGGGGCTTGGGTGGAAACACCATATATTTT
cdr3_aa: CASSFGTGGLGGNTIYF

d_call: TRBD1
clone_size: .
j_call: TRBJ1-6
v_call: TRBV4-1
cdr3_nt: TGCGCCAGCAGCTCGCCAGGGGGAGGTAATTCACCCCTCCACTTT
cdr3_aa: CASSSPGGGNSPLHF

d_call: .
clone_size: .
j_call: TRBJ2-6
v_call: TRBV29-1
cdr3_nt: TGCAGCGTTGAGGGGGGCTCTGGGGCCAACGTCCTGACTTTC
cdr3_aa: CSVEGGSGANVLTF

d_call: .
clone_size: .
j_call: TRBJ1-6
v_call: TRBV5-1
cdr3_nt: TGCGCCAGCAGTCCCGGGACTCTTGATAATTCACCCCTCCACTTT
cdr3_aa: CASSPGTLDNSPLHF

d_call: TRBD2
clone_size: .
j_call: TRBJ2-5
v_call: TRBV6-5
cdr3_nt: TGTGCCAGCGGGACTAGCGGGCGCCCCAGGACCCAGTACTTC
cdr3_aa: CASGTSGRPRTQYF

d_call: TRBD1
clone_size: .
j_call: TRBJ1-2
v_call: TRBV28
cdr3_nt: TGTGCCAGCAGTTTCCCCGGGACAGGGAACTATGGCTACACCTTC
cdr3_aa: CASSFPGTGNYGYTF

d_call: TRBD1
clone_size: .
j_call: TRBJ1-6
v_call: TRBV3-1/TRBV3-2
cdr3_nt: TGTGCCAGCAGCCAAGGGACAGGGTATAATTCACCCCTCCACTTT
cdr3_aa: CASSQGTGYNSPLHF

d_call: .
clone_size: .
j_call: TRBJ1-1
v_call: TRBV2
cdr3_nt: TGTGCCAGCGTCCCGCAGGGCAACACTGAAGCTTTCTTT
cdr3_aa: CASVPQGNTEAFF

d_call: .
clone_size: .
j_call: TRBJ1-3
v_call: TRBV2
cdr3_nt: TGTGCCAGCAGACAGGGTTATGGAAACACCATATATTTT
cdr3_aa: CASRQGYGNTIYF